Below are 26 T cell receptor beta chains sequenced from a single sample in a study of T-cell reconstitution after alpha-beta-depleted transplantation in children. Researchers prepared the TCRbeta library using unique molecular identifiers, the study reports. MiXCR, run by TCRdb on the PCR reads, gives a single entry per CDR3 protein. The sample contains 900,000 or so distinct CDR3 sequences, roughly 15% of which appear only once. Material: PBMCs, mostly from graft donor cells, obtained 360 days after TCRalphabeta/CD19-depleted stem cell transplant. Receptor source: a male patient between 10 and 17 years old who had a stem cell transplant for acute lymphoblastic leukemia, so the T cells may come from the graft donor.

In its sample, this clonotype was seen a few times. V and J are TRBV29-1 and TRBJ2-5; maybe TRBD2 (5 bases). The CDR3 contains 12 residues. V lost 4 bases and J 5 bases, leaving 11 bases between the germline ends. CDR1 SQVTM and CDR2 ANQGSEA come from the germline V gene. For the CDR3, the DNA is TGCAGCGTTGTGGAGGAATCCGAGACCCAGTACTTC. Its translation is CSVVEESETQYF.

V is TRBV4-1 and J is TRBJ2-2, with a weak D call TRBD1 (5 bases). Germline CDR1 reads MGHRA; CDR2 reads YSYEKL. The CDR3 is 19 amino acids. The V and J ends lost 2 bases and 0 bases respectively, with 19 bases between them. CDR3 sequence (DNA): TGCGCCAGCAGCCAACTGGTGGTCTGGGGCCTAGCGAACACCGGGGAGCTGTTTTTT. It yields the protein CASSQLVVWGLANTGELFF.

This clonotype was detected a few times. The rearrangement uses TRBV5-1 and TRBJ2-6; 12 positions match TRBD1. V trimming: 5 bases; J trimming: 1 base; junction bases outside the gene matches: 7. Germline-derived CDR1 and CDR2 are SGHRS and YFSETQ. This CDR3 is built from 18 residues. CDR3 sequence: CASRLPGQGASGANVLTF. CDR3 bases: TGCGCCAGCAGACTCCCGGGACAGGGGGCGTCTGGGGCCAACGTCCTGACTTTC.

This clonotype was observed many times. V and J are TRBV5-1 and TRBJ2-1; TRBD2 matches 12 bases. This CDR3 contains 16 residues. Germline-derived CDR1 and CDR2 are SGHRS and YFSETQ. The V and J ends lost 6 bases and 5 bases, in that order; junction bases with no gene match: 9. The CDR3 sequence is CASIKGTSGGHNEQFF. DNA for the CDR3: TGCGCCAGCATCAAGGGAACTAGCGGGGGGCACAATGAGCAGTTCTTC.

The rearrangement links TRBV12-3 or TRBV12-4 to TRBJ2-1; 7 nucleotides align to TRBD2. The CDR3 totals 18 residues. Trimming at V came to 1 base and at J to 3 bases, leaving 12 bases not matched to a gene. The CDR3, as DNA: TGTGCCAGCAGTTTAGGCCACGTGGGGAGCGGGGTCTACAATGAGCAGTTCTTC. Its protein product is CASSLGHVGSGVYNEQFF.

The rearrangement uses TRBV7-9 and TRBJ1-3, with D possibly being TRBD1 (6 bases). This CDR3 is 12 amino acids long. CDR1 is SEHNR and CDR2 is FQNEAQ in the germline V gene (reference sequence). V was cut by 5 bases and J by 8 bases, with 10 bases left in between. CDR3 nucleotides: TGTGCCAGCAGCCCCGCAGGGGACACCATATATTTT. Encoded protein: CASSPAGDTIYF.

This sequence joins TRBV5-1 and TRBJ1-1; D call uncertain. The CDR3 is 13 amino acids. In germline, CDR1 is SGHRS, CDR2 YFSETQ. V dropped 1 base and J dropped 2 bases, with 6 bases sitting between them. The chain's CDR3 is CASSLMSNTEAFF. In nucleotides, the CDR3 is TGCGCCAGCAGCTTGATGTCAAACACTGAAGCTTTCTTT. Full variable domain (rest looked up from reference TRBV5-1 and TRBJ1-1): KAGVTQTPRYLIKTRGQQVTLSCSPISGHRSVSWYQQTPGQGLQFLFEYFSETQRNKGNFPGRFSGRQFSNSRSEMNVSTLELGDSALYLCASSLMSNTEAFFGQGTRLTVV.

This sequence joins TRBV14 and TRBJ1-4, with D maybe TRBD1 (6 bases). There are 18 residues in the CDR3. The germline V gene has CDR1 SGHDN and CDR2 FVKESK. With 4 bases removed from V and 0 bases from J, the gap between germline ends came to 18 bases. Here the CDR3 reads CASSPPDRQLATNEKLFF. CDR3 bases: TGTGCCAGCAGCCCCCCCGACAGGCAACTTGCAACTAATGAAAAACTGTTTTTT.

The chain uses TRBV6-9 and TRBJ2-5, with 9 bases matching TRBD1. This CDR3 contains 17 residues. CDR1 and CDR2 from the germline V gene are MNHGY and SVAAGI. After removal of 2 bases from V and 4 bases from J, the junction contained 11 bases not matched to a gene. The CDR3 DNA follows: TGTGCCAGCAGTTATACTACCGCGACAGGGGGTGGAGAGACCCAGTACTTC. It specifies CASSYTTATGGGETQYF.

This clonotype was recorded at least ten times. The rearrangement links TRBV3-1 to TRBJ2-5; no reliable D call. Trimming left V 3 bases short and J 1 base short, with 3 bases between. In germline, CDR1 is LGHDT, CDR2 YNNKEL (reference sequence). The CDR3 is 12 amino acids. CDR3 protein: CASSQRQETQYF. CDR3 DNA sequence: TGTGCCAGCAGCCAGCGCCAAGAGACCCAGTACTTC.

The rearrangement joins TRBV4-1 to TRBJ1-5; the match to TRBD1 covers 7 bases. Germline-derived CDR1 and CDR2 are MGHRA and YSYEKL. The CDR3 sequence is 15 residues long. V was clipped by 6 bases and J by 0 bases; unmatched bases: 5. CDR3 sequence (DNA): TGCGCCAGCAGACCCAGGGGGGGTAGCAATCAGCCCCAGCATTTT. This gives the protein CASRPRGGSNQPQHF.

This clonotype has a count of ten or more. The chain recombines TRBV12-3 or TRBV12-4 with TRBJ2-7; 11 positions agree with TRBD2. CDR3 length: 14 amino acids. V gave up 6 bases and J gave up 2 bases; unmatched junction bases: 3. The CDR3 DNA follows: TGTGCCAGCAGACCGGGACTAGCGGCCTACGAGCAGTACTTC. Translation: CASRPGLAAYEQYF.

This clonotype was detected only a few times. The J gene is TRBJ1-2, the V gene TRBV28; the D is unclear. The CDR3 length is 16 residues. V was shortened by 3 bases and J by 4 bases, with 18 bases between the two germline ends. Per the germline V gene, CDR1 is MDHEN and CDR2 is SYDVKM. DNA of the CDR3: TGTGCCAGCAGTTTGAGATTGGGTCCCCGGGGCTATGGCTACACCTTC. Translated, it gives CASSLRLGPRGYGYTF.

The CDR3 here is CASSLFLVAGESGETQYF. CDR3 coding DNA: TGTGCCAGCAGCTTATTTTTGGTAGCGGGAGAGTCGGGCGAGACCCAGTACTTC. This chain uses TRBV7-8 with TRBJ2-5; 9 nucleotides match TRBD2. The CDR3 extends over 18 amino acids. Trimming at V came to 2 bases and at J to 5 bases, leaving 15 bases not matched to a gene. Germline V lookup: CDR1 SGHVS, CDR2 FQNEAQ.

This clonotype was counted only a few times. This sequence joins TRBV7-8 and TRBJ2-1; 12 nucleotides agree with TRBD2. Germline CDR1 reads SGHVS; CDR2 reads FQNEAQ. V trimming: 2 bases; J trimming: 15 bases; junction bases outside the gene matches: 14. CDR3 length: 16 residues. Written as DNA, the CDR3 is TGTGCCAGCAGCTTAATCCGGGCTAGCGGGAGGGCCGTTGGGTTCTTC. Its protein product is CASSLIRASGRAVGFF.

This clonotype was detected a few times. This rearrangement joins TRBV7-2 to TRBJ1-5, with TRBD1 as a possible D gene (5 bases). The ends were cut back, 5 bases at V and 4 bases at J, with 18 bases in the middle. Germline assignment: CDR1 SGHTA and CDR2 FQGNSA. The CDR3 contains 16 residues. The CDR3 coding sequence is TGTGCCAGCAGCCCACGGTGGGACCGGGTGAATCAGCCCCAGCATTTT. This translates into CASSPRWDRVNQPQHF.

This clonotype occurred a few times. The V and J genes are TRBV29-1 and TRBJ2-5, with D possibly being TRBD1 (5 bases). This CDR3 has 13 residues. The V end lost 7 bases, the J end lost 3 bases, and 15 bases lay between the germline ends. CDR1 and CDR2 from the germline V gene are SQVTM and ANQGSEA. The chain's CDR3 is CSAAKDRKETQYF. The CDR3 DNA reads TGCAGCGCCGCCAAAGACAGAAAAGAGACCCAGTACTTC.

The sample holds a few counts of this clonotype. The rearrangement links TRBV6-2 or TRBV6-3 to TRBJ2-7, with D possibly being TRBD1 (5 bases). The germline CDR1 and CDR2 sequences are MNHEY and SVGEGT. Between the trimmed V and J ends, which lost 6 bases and 7 bases, there was a span of 22 bases. This CDR3 spans 15 amino acids. CDR3 DNA sequence: TGTGCCAGCAGAATCGAACAGGCCCGATCTGGGGAGCAGTACTTC. Amino acids: CASRIEQARSGEQYF.

In this sample, this clonotype turned up a few times. The rearrangement links TRBV20-1 to TRBJ2-7; unclear D gene. Germline V CDR1 and CDR2: DFQATT, SNEGSKA (reference sequence). The CDR3 extends over 11 amino acids. The V gene lost 3 bases and the J gene lost 6 bases, with 9 bases spanning the gap. The CDR3 DNA reads as TGCAGTGCTAGGTCAGCTGGCGAGCAGTACTTC. Translating it yields CSARSAGEQYF.

The chain has TRBV10-1 and TRBJ2-7; 10 bases match TRBD1. The trim removed 8 bases at V and 2 bases at J, leaving 6 bases unmatched. The CDR3 is 14 amino acids. Germline-derived CDR1 and CDR2 are WNHNN and SYGVQD (reference sequence). This CDR3 reads CASSGTGVPYEQYF. The CDR3 DNA sequence: TGCGCCAGCTCCGGGACAGGGGTCCCCTACGAGCAGTACTTC.

The chain couples TRBV3-1 to TRBJ2-3; 7 bases line up with TRBD2. Germline trimming cut 1 base from V and 10 bases from J; bases unmatched to any gene: 8. Germline V gene sequence: CDR1 LGHDT, CDR2 YNNKEL (reference sequence). This CDR3 comprises 14 residues. The DNA for the CDR3 is TGTGCCAGCAGCCAAGGGTGGAGCGGGAATGCGCAGTATTTT. Its translation: CASSQGWSGNAQYF.

Remarks on this clonotype: The CDR3 does not close with the conserved phenylalanine or tryptophan, likely indicating a read error. V and J are TRBV20-1 and TRBJ1-1; perhaps TRBD1 as D (5 bases). The V gene lost 1 base and the J gene lost 0 bases, with 12 bases spanning the gap. CDR3 length equals 15 residues. The germline CDR1 and CDR2 sequences are DFQATT and SNEGSKA (reference sequence). CDR3 in amino acids: CSARVQGLLNTEAFC. The CDR3 nucleotides are TGCAGTGCTAGAGTGCAGGGCTTGTTGAACACTGAAGCTTTCTGT.

The V call is TRBV5-1, the J call TRBJ2-5, with TRBD1 as a possible D gene (6 bases). The CDR3 is 15 amino acids. Trimming cost V 0 bases and J 2 bases, with 11 bases left between them. CDR1 is SGHRS and CDR2 is YFSETQ in the germline V gene. CDR3 sequence reads: CASSLVVDRQETQYF. In DNA form, the CDR3 reads TGCGCCAGCAGCTTGGTTGTAGACAGGCAAGAGACCCAGTACTTC.

This clonotype was counted only a few times. The chain recombines TRBV4-1 with TRBJ2-4; tentative D call: TRBD2 (6 bases). In germline, CDR1 is MGHRA, CDR2 YSYEKL. CDR3 length: 18 amino acids. Trimming left V 3 bases short and J 1 base short, with 19 bases between. The CDR3 DNA reads as TGCGCCAGCAGCCATAATAATCGGGAGCGGAGGGCCAAAAACATTCAGTACTTC. Residues: CASSHNNRERRAKNIQYF.

This chain uses TRBV4-1 with TRBJ2-1, with TRBD2 identical over 10 bases. CDR1 MGHRA and CDR2 YSYEKL come from the germline V gene. The CDR3 totals 15 residues. V dropped 3 bases and J dropped 12; count of bases not matched to a gene: 11. The CDR3 is CASSHGLAERRGQFF. As DNA, the CDR3 is TGCGCCAGCAGCCACGGACTAGCGGAGAGAAGGGGGCAGTTCTTC.

The chain recombines TRBV28 with TRBJ2-5; TRBD2 might be the D (5 bases). Trimming cost V 3 bases and J 1 base, with 9 bases left between them. The CDR3 is 14 residues long. Germline V CDR1 and CDR2: MDHEN, SYDVKM. CDR3 sequence (DNA): TGTGCCAGCAGTTTTTCTAGCAGCCAAGAGACCCAGTACTTC. It codes for CASSFSSSQETQYF.